This TCR beta chain was sequenced in a study of blood T cells in healthy people across ages. The germline V and J ends were trimmed by 4 bases and 5 bases, with 13 bases remaining between them. Germline loops: CDR1 SQVTM, CDR2 ANQGSEA. This CDR3 contains 13 residues. Using a J-beta primer mix together with a sample-barcoded 5' primer, a second PCR was run for about 6 to 12 cycles. Via MiXCR, TCRdb re-called the 5' RACE reads, giving one row per CDR3 protein. The sample records about 1,500,000 distinct CDR3 sequences, about 40% being singletons. This clonotype showed up just a few times. The antigen is not known. General study findings and limits: PBMCs left unsorted prevented a conclusive naive versus antigen-experienced comparison. Whereas aged donors had fewer naive CD4+ cells, long-lived donors had more of them and higher diversity.

The clonotype was recovered from a woman aged 18-29 years in good health. Sequenced sample: blood. The rearrangement uses TRBV29-1 and TRBJ2-3, with a possible D match to TRBD1 (7 bases). CDR3 amino acids: CSVGRGRGDTQYF. Here the CDR3 DNA reads TGCAGCGTTGGGAGGGGGCGCGGAGATACGCAGTATTTT.